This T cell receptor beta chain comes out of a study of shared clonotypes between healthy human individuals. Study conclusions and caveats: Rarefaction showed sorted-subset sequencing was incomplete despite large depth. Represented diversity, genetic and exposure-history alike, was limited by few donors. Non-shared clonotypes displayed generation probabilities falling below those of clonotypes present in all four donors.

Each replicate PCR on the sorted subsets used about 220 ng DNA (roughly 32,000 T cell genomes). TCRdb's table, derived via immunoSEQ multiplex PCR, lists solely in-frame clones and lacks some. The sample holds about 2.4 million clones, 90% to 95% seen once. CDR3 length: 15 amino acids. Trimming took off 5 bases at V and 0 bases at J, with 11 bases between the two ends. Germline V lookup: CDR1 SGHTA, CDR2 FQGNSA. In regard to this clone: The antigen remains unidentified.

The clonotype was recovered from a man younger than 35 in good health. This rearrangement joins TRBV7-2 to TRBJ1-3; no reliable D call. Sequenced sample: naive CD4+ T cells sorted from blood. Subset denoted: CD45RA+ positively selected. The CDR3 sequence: CASSLTAHSGNTIYF. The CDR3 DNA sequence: TGTGCCAGCAGCCTAACCGCGCACTCTGGAAACACCATATATTTT.